The rows below give T cell receptor beta chains drawn from one sample of a study of vaccination effects on CD4 cells after COVID-19. The data were produced by immunoSEQ multiplex PCR, yet TCRdb's version contains in-frame clones alone and is incomplete. This table has 50,000 to 65,000 clones, over 80% appearing once. Antigens for these TCRs are unknown. Sequencing used CD4+ T cells from PBMCs cultured with HCoV-229E spike peptides, obtained before COVID-19 vaccination. The origin of the receptors is a human donor who received a COVID-19 vaccine. CDR3s include the opening cysteine and the closing phenylalanine or tryptophan. The order of the fields is V gene, clone size, J gene, D gene, CDR3 DNA, CDR3 protein. A D gene is named only where the DNA matches it firmly. Size is stated for part of the rows, as once, few or many counts, or as a class when the clone is expanded.

>TRBV7-3|.|TRBJ1-1|TRBD1
TGTGCCAGCAGCCTACAGGGGGAGAACACTGAAGCTTTCTTT
CASSLQGENTEAFF
>TRBV3-1/TRBV3-2|.|TRBJ1-2|.
TGTGCCAGCAGCCACGAGGGGGGCTATGGCTACACCTTC
CASSHEGGYGYTF
>TRBV3-1/TRBV3-2|.|TRBJ2-5|.
TGTGCCAGCAGCCAACAGGCACAAGAGACCCAGTACTTC
CASSQQAQETQYF
>TRBV7-9|.|TRBJ2-3|.
TGTGCCAGCAGCTTAGTTTCAGCCAGGCCAGATACGCAGTATTTT
CASSLVSARPDTQYF
>TRBV24-1|few|TRBJ2-5|TRBD1
TGTGCCACCAGTGATGAGGAGGGGGGACAGGGTTTGAAGACCCAGTACTTC
CATSDEEGGQGLKTQYF
>TRBV5-1|few|TRBJ2-1|.
TGCGCCAGCAGCTGGGGGCCGGAACCCTCGGGGAATGAGCAGTTCTTC
CASSWGPEPSGNEQFF
>TRBV5-1|.|TRBJ2-1|TRBD1
TGCGCCAGCAGCCCGGGACAGCGCTCCTACAATGAGCAGTTCTTC
CASSPGQRSYNEQFF
>TRBV6-2/TRBV6-3|.|TRBJ1-1|.
TGTGCCAGCAGTTACCCCTCGCGAGGGTTGAATGAAGCTTTCTTT
CASSYPSRGLNEAFF
>TRBV2|.|TRBJ2-1|.
TGTGCCAGCATCCCCGGGACTCCGGCCGGGCAGTTCTTC
CASIPGTPAGQFF
>TRBV27|.|TRBJ1-5|.
TGTGCCAGCAGTCAACAGGGATGGAGCAATCAGCCCCAGCATTTT
CASSQQGWSNQPQHF
>TRBV6-5|.|TRBJ2-2|.
TGTGCCGTAACCCCCTCACAGGCGAACACCGGGGAGCTGTTTTTT
CAVTPSQANTGELFF
>TRBV7-3|.|TRBJ1-6|.
TGTGCCAGCAGCTTTCCAGCTTCAGGCTCACCCCTCCACTTT
CASSFPASGSPLHF
>TRBV7-9|.|TRBJ1-1|.
TGTGCCAGCAGCTTCCAGGGGAACACTGAAGCTTTCTTT
CASSFQGNTEAFF
>TRBV6-4|.|TRBJ2-1|TRBD1
TGTGCCAGCAGTAAAACCGGGACAGGGGGTTCATACAATGAGCAGTTCTTC
CASSKTGTGGSYNEQFF
>TRBV5-1|.|TRBJ1-4|TRBD1
TGCGCCAGCAGCTTGTGGAGGGGGCGCGAAAAACTGTTTTTT
CASSLWRGREKLFF
>TRBV1|once|TRBJ2-2|.
TGCACCAGCAGCCAACACTTCCCCGGGGAGCTGTTTTTT
CTSSQHFPGELFF
>TRBV5-1|.|TRBJ1-2|.
TGCGCCAGCAGCTTGAAATGGGGCTATGGCTACACCTTC
CASSLKWGYGYTF
>TRBV6-6|.|TRBJ1-5|.
TGTGCCAGCAGTTACTCGAAACTTAGCAATCAGCCCCAGCATTTT
CASSYSKLSNQPQHF
>TRBV6-5|.|TRBJ2-2|.
TGTGCCAGCAGTTACCCGACAAAGAACACCGGGGAGCTGTTTTTT
CASSYPTKNTGELFF
>TRBV3-1/TRBV3-2|.|TRBJ2-4|TRBD2
TGTGCCAGCAGTCTACTGACTAGCGGGGGAAACATTCAGTACTTC
CASSLLTSGGNIQYF
>TRBV12-3/TRBV12-4|few|TRBJ1-1|.
TGTGCCAGCAATCTGGACTTAAACACTGAAGCTTTCTTT
CASNLDLNTEAFF
>TRBV4-2|few|TRBJ2-3|.
TGTGCCAGCAGCCAAGTTGGAGAAGTGGCAGATACGCAGTATTTT
CASSQVGEVADTQYF
>TRBV11-2|.|TRBJ2-1|.
TGTGCCAGCAGCCCAAGAGGGACCATTAGGTATGAGCAGTTCTTC
CASSPRGTIRYEQFF
>TRBV6-5|.|TRBJ1-2|.
TGTGCCAGCAGAAGGGCAGGCCCTGCTAACTATGGCTACACCTTC
CASRRAGPANYGYTF
>TRBV30|.|TRBJ1-5|.
TGTGCCTGGTCCACCGGGACCTATACCTCTCCTAATCAGCCCCAGCATTTT
CAWSTGTYTSPNQPQHF
>TRBV5-8|.|TRBJ2-5|.
TGTGCCAGCAGCTTGGGGGACGGTAGCCAAGAGACCCAGTACTTC
CASSLGDGSQETQYF
>TRBV5-1|.|TRBJ2-5|.
TGCGCCAGCAGCTTGGGGGTTGTGCTTCAAGAGACCCAGTACTTC
CASSLGVVLQETQYF
>TRBV2|.|TRBJ1-5|.
TGTGCCAGCAGTCCCGGGACAAACAATCAGCCCCAGCATTTT
CASSPGTNNQPQHF
>TRBV2|.|TRBJ2-3|TRBD1
TGTGCCAGCAGTCCTCGGCAGGGGGTAACAGATACGCAGTATTTT
CASSPRQGVTDTQYF
>TRBV5-1|.|TRBJ2-5|.
TGCGCCAGCAGCTTGGTGCAGACCCCAATCCAAGAGACCCAGTACTTC
CASSLVQTPIQETQYF
>TRBV5-6|.|TRBJ1-1|.
TGTGCCAGCAGCTTGGTTGGCGGGAGGAACACTGAAGCTTTCTTT
CASSLVGGRNTEAFF
>TRBV19|.|TRBJ1-5|TRBD1
TGTGCCAGTACCAAGGGGAGGGGGCTAGGAGATCAGCCCCAGCATTTT
CASTKGRGLGDQPQHF
>TRBV10-3|.|TRBJ1-6|TRBD1
TGTGCCATCAGTGAGTTGGGACAGGGGAATTCACCCCTCCACTTT
CAISELGQGNSPLHF
>TRBV2|few|TRBJ1-2|.
TGTGCCAGCAAGTGGAACACTAACTATGGCTACACCTTC
CASKWNTNYGYTF
>TRBV5-1|.|TRBJ2-1|.
TGCGCCAGCAGCTTGGTCCTAGCAAGCAATGAGCAGTTCTTC
CASSLVLASNEQFF
>TRBV5-5|.|TRBJ1-2|TRBD1
TGTGCCAGCACCGCACCCCCGGGACAGGGACAGGACTATGGCTACACCTTC
CASTAPPGQGQDYGYTF
>TRBV5-5|.|TRBJ1-5|TRBD1
TGTGCCAGCAGCTCACAGGGGTTACATGATCAGCCCCAGCATTTT
CASSSQGLHDQPQHF
>TRBV4-1|.|TRBJ2-4|.
TGCGCCAGCAGCCAATTATCGGCAGGGAGCATTCAGTACTTC
CASSQLSAGSIQYF
>TRBV20-1|few|TRBJ1-1|.
TGCGGGGGGCAGATGAACACTGAAGCTTTCTTT
CGGQMNTEAFF
>TRBV5-1|few|TRBJ1-1|TRBD1
TGCGCCAGCAGCTTACAGGGGGCGGCTGAAGCTTTCTTT
CASSLQGAAEAFF
>TRBV3-1/TRBV3-2|.|TRBJ2-3|.
TGTGCCAGCAGCCAAGACTGGGCGCTTACTAGCACAGATACGCAGTATTTT
CASSQDWALTSTDTQYF
>TRBV6-5|.|TRBJ2-3|TRBD1
TGTGCCATCTCGATTGGACAGGGGGCAGCAGATACGCAGTATTTT
CAISIGQGAADTQYF
>TRBV10-2|.|TRBJ1-5|.
TGCGCCAGGGGGGCCGGGACGCCCGGTGAAAGCAATCAGCCCCAGCATTTT
CARGAGTPGESNQPQHF
>TRBV24-1|.|TRBJ2-1|.
TGTGCCACCAGTGATCCCCAAGGTGGGGGGGCCAGGTACAATGAGCAGTTCTTC
CATSDPQGGGARYNEQFF
>TRBV6-5|.|TRBJ1-1|.
TGTGCCAGCAGTTACATGGGGGTTCTAACTGAAGCTTTCTTT
CASSYMGVLTEAFF
>TRBV28|.|TRBJ1-2|.
TGTGCCAGCAGTTTCAGAGCCTATGGCTACACCTTC
CASSFRAYGYTF
>TRBV6-5|.|TRBJ1-1|.
TGTGCCAGCACCGTTACGATGAACACTGAAGCTTTCTTT
CASTVTMNTEAFF
>TRBV28|.|TRBJ2-1|TRBD1
TGTGCCAGCAGTTTTTCAGGACAGGATCACAATGAGCAGTTCTTC
CASSFSGQDHNEQFF
>TRBV6-6|.|TRBJ1-1|.
TGTGCCAGCAGTTTCCGGACAGAAGCTTTCTTT
CASSFRTEAFF
>TRBV28|.|TRBJ2-5|.
TGTGCCAGCAGTTTATTATCGGGCCAAGAGACCCAGTACTTC
CASSLLSGQETQYF
>TRBV9|.|TRBJ2-4|.
TGTGCCAGCTCCCTAGTGGAAGGGAGCATTCAGTACTTC
CASSLVEGSIQYF
>TRBV7-9|.|TRBJ1-1|.
TGTGCCAGCAGCTTAGAAGGGATCACTGAAGCTTTCTTT
CASSLEGITEAFF
>TRBV5-1|.|TRBJ2-3|TRBD1
TGCGCCAGCAGCCTGTCAGGCTCAGGGGGCCCCACAGATACGCAGTATTTT
CASSLSGSGGPTDTQYF
>TRBV5-1|.|TRBJ1-2|TRBD1
TGCGCCAGCAGCGAGGGACAGGGTAACTATGGCTACACCTTC
CASSEGQGNYGYTF
>TRBV11-1|once|TRBJ2-3|.
TGTGCCAGCAGTCTAGGGGGGTCAGATACGCAGTATTTT
CASSLGGSDTQYF
>TRBV2|.|TRBJ2-5|TRBD1
TGTGCCAGCAGGCGACAGGGCGTATTGCAAGAGACCCAGTACTTC
CASRRQGVLQETQYF
>TRBV3-1/TRBV3-2|few|TRBJ2-2|.
TGTGCCAGCAGCCAAGCGCTCAGATTTGGAAACACCGGGGAGCTGTTTTTT
CASSQALRFGNTGELFF
>TRBV29-1|few|TRBJ1-1|.
TGCAGCGTATCAGACGGAAACGCTGAAGCTTTCTTT
CSVSDGNAEAFF
>TRBV7-9|few|TRBJ1-2|.
TGTGCCAGCAGCTTAGGTATCTCATTCACCTTC
CASSLGISFTF